Each of the 20 T cell receptor beta chains below was sequenced from the same sample in a study of blood T cell repertoires in COVID-19. Data came from immunoSEQ multiplex PCR; TCRdb stores just in-frame clones and leaves some out. The table lists around 220,000 clones, less than 85% of them singletons, with approximately 8% in the top ten. The material sequenced was peripheral blood. These TCRs come from an elderly woman with COVID-19, enrolled during active disease.

V usage is TRBV27 and J usage is TRBJ1-1; no definite D call. V was cut by 5 bases and J by 0 bases, with 13 bases left in between. The CDR3 extends over 15 amino acids. Looked up from germline, CDR1 is MNHEY and CDR2 is SMNVEV (reference sequence). CDR3 DNA sequence: TGTGCCAGCAGTGGAATCACAGCAATGAACACTGAAGCTTTCTTT. Translation: CASSGITAMNTEAFF.

The chain links TRBV5-1 to TRBJ1-2; 10 bases match TRBD1. After removal of 2 bases from V and 7 bases from J, the junction contained 2 bases not matched to a gene. Germline CDR1 and CDR2: SGHRS and YFSETQ. The CDR3 runs to 13 residues. The CDR3 DNA follows: TGCGCCAGCAGCTTCGGGACAGGGGTTGGCTACACCTTC. Protein: CASSFGTGVGYTF. The complete variable domain, with remaining parts taken from reference TRBV5-1 and TRBJ1-2, reads KAGVTQTPRYLIKTRGQQVTLSCSPISGHRSVSWYQQTPGQGLQFLFEYFSETQRNKGNFPGRFSGRQFSNSRSEMNVSTLELGDSALYLCASSFGTGVGYTFGSGTRLTVV.

The chain is built from TRBV10-3 and TRBJ2-5; TRBD1 might be the D (6 bases). CDR1 is ENHRY, CDR2 SYGVKD, per germline. The CDR3 has 15 amino acids. The V gene lost 2 bases and the J gene lost 4 bases, with 14 bases spanning the gap. The CDR3 nucleotides read TGTGCCATCAGTGAGCCGGGACAACTAAGAGAGACCCAGTACTTC. This codes for CAISEPGQLRETQYF.

The chain links TRBV5-6 to TRBJ1-3, with D unclear. This CDR3 contains 15 residues. Trimming took 4 bases from V and 0 from J, leaving 11 bases between them. In germline, CDR1 is SGHDT, CDR2 YYEEEE. For the CDR3, the DNA is TGTGCCAGCAGCCTCCCGTGGGCCTCTGGAAACACCATATATTTT. This codes for CASSLPWASGNTIYF.

The chain joins TRBV2 to TRBJ2-2, with 12 bases fitting TRBD2. The V gene's germline CDR1 is SNHLY and CDR2 FYNNEI. With V trimmed by 7 bases and J by 14 bases, 8 bases remained unmatched. This CDR3 is 13 amino acids long. The CDR3 spells CASIDLGLAGLFF. The CDR3 nucleotides are TGTGCCAGCATTGACTTGGGACTAGCGGGTCTGTTTTTT.

The chain uses TRBV28 and TRBJ2-5, with D perhaps matching TRBD1 (7 bases). There are 12 residues in the CDR3. Germline CDR1 is MDHEN and CDR2 is SYDVKM. Trimming pared 3 bases from V and 7 bases from J, leaving 9 bases between. CDR3 protein: CASSFQGGTQYF. The CDR3 nucleotides read TGTGCCAGCAGTTTCCAGGGGGGGACCCAGTACTTC.

V usage is TRBV11-2 and J usage is TRBJ2-3, with a weak D call TRBD2 (5 bases). Germline V lookup: CDR1 SGHAT, CDR2 FQNNGV. The CDR3 has 12 amino acids. V lost 5 bases to trimming and J lost 8 bases, with 11 bases between them. CDR3 nucleotides: TGTGCCAGCAGCGTCCCACTAGGTACGCAGTATTTT. This sequence encodes CASSVPLGTQYF. The whole variable domain, filled in from reference TRBV11-2 and TRBJ2-3, reads EAGVAQSPRYKIIEKRQSVAFWCNPISGHATLYWYQQILGQGPKLLIQFQNNGVVDDSQLPKDRFSAERLKGVDSTLKIQPAKLEDSAVYLCASSVPLGTQYFGPGTRLTVL.

To note about this clone: Additional DNA sequences in this sample encode the identical CDR3. This chain links TRBV3-1 (or the pseudogene TRBV3-2) with TRBJ2-2; 12 positions agree with TRBD2. Germline V lookup: CDR1 LGHDT, CDR2 YNNKEL (reference sequence). The CDR3 sequence is 16 residues long. Losses at the gene ends were 1 base for V and 5 bases for J; bases not matched to a gene: 2. CDR3 sequence (DNA): TGTGCCAGCAGCCAAGCAGGGACTAGCGGGACCGGGGAGCTGTTTTTT. It is translated as CASSQAGTSGTGELFF.

The chain carries TRBV7-3 and TRBJ2-3; a weak D match, TRBD1 (6 bases). This CDR3 has 15 residues. Trimming removed 5 bases from V and 3 bases from J, with 15 bases in between. Looked up from germline, CDR1 is SGHTA and CDR2 is FQGTGA. For the CDR3, the DNA is TGTGCCAGCAGCCGCCAGGGGCAACTAACAGATACGCAGTATTTT. It yields the protein CASSRQGQLTDTQYF. The complete variable domain, with remaining parts taken from reference TRBV7-3 and TRBJ2-3, reads GAGVSQTPSNKVTEKGKYVELRCDPISGHTALYWYRQSLGQGPEFLIYFQGTGAADDSGLPNDRFFAVRPEGSVSTLKIQRTERGDSAVYLCASSRQGQLTDTQYFGPGTRLTVL.

This clone showed up just a few times. This chain joins TRBV12-5 and TRBJ2-5; possible D gene TRBD2, 5 bases. Germline lookup yields CDR1 LGHNT and CDR2 FRNRAP. V shed 5 bases and J shed 1 base, with 11 bases lying between them. This CDR3 is 14 amino acids long. CDR3 DNA sequence: TGTGCTAGTGGTCGCAGCGGATCCCAAGAGACCCAGTACTTC. It encodes CASGRSGSQETQYF. The whole variable domain, filled in from reference TRBV12-5 and TRBJ2-5, reads DARVTQTPRHKVTEMGQEVTMRCQPILGHNTVFWYRQTMMQGLELLAYFRNRAPLDDSGMPKDRFSAEMPDATLATLKIQPSEPRDSAVYFCASGRSGSQETQYFGPGTRLLVL.

V and J are TRBV19 and TRBJ2-1, with 10 nucleotides matching TRBD1. Germline V gene sequence: CDR1 LNHDA, CDR2 SQIVND (reference sequence). V lost 5 bases to trimming and J lost 8 bases; unmatched junction nucleotides: 12. The length of the CDR3 is 16 residues. CDR3 amino acids: CASSLIGQGGVDEQFF. CDR3 DNA: TGTGCCAGTAGTCTCATCGGACAGGGGGGGGTGGATGAGCAGTTCTTC. The full variable domain, in which reference TRBV19 and TRBJ2-1 provide the parts outside the CDR3, is DGGITQSPKYLFRKEGQNVTLSCEQNLNHDAMYWYRQDPGQGLRLIYYSQIVNDFQKGDIAEGYSVSREKKESFPLTVTSAQKNPTAFYLCASSLIGQGGVDEQFFGPGTRLTVL.

The rearrangement joins TRBV7-2 to TRBJ2-3; D is unresolved. Trimming left V 5 bases short and J 2 bases short, with 8 bases between. Germline CDR1 and CDR2: SGHTA and FQGNSA. This CDR3 region has 13 residues. In nucleotides, the CDR3 is TGTGCCAGCAGCGTGAGCTACACAGATACGCAGTATTTT. Translation gives CASSVSYTDTQYF. Full variable domain (remainder filled in from reference TRBV7-2 and TRBJ2-3): GAGVSQSPSNKVTEKGKDVELRCDPISGHTALYWYRQSLGQGLEFLIYFQGNSAPDKSGLPSDRFSAERTGGSVSTLTIQRTQQEDSAVYLCASSVSYTDTQYFGPGTRLTVL.

This chain joins TRBV3-1 (or the pseudogene TRBV3-2) and TRBJ2-5; 10 bases agree with TRBD2. CDR3 length: 16 amino acids. Losses at the gene ends were 1 base for V and 3 bases for J; bases not matched to a gene: 5. Per the germline V gene, CDR1 is LGHDT and CDR2 is YNNKEL (reference sequence). The CDR3 sequence: CASSQGGTSGKETQYF. The CDR3 DNA follows: TGTGCCAGCAGCCAAGGCGGTACTAGCGGGAAAGAGACCCAGTACTTC.

The chain uses TRBV3-1 (or the pseudogene TRBV3-2) and TRBJ1-3, with D tentatively TRBD1 (6 bases). Germline V CDR1 and CDR2: LGHDT, YNNKEL (reference sequence). Trimming took 5 bases from V and 4 from J, leaving 15 bases between them. The CDR3 has 15 residues. CDR3 region: CASSTATGPGNTIYF. The DNA of the CDR3 is TGTGCCAGCAGCACTGCTACAGGGCCGGGAAACACCATATATTTT.

The J gene is TRBJ1-5, the V gene TRBV6-1; D possibly corresponds to TRBD1 (6 bases). Germline V gives CDR1 MNHNS, CDR2 SASEGT. The CDR3 is 14 amino acids. V gave up 2 bases and J gave up 4 bases, with 9 bases separating them. The CDR3 bases are TGTGCCAGCAGTGAAACAGGGCGTAATCAGCCCCAGCATTTT. Its protein product is CASSETGRNQPQHF.

The V and J genes are TRBV7-2 and TRBJ1-2; no clear D gene. V was clipped by 5 bases and J by 0 bases, with 13 bases between them. The CDR3 has 15 amino acids. Germline CDR1 SGHTA, CDR2 FQGNSA. DNA of the CDR3: TGTGCCAGCAGCCTAGACACATTTTCTAACTATGGCTACACCTTC. Protein: CASSLDTFSNYGYTF.

The rearrangement links TRBV9 to TRBJ2-5, with a weak D call TRBD1 (5 bases). The germline gives CDR1 SGDLS, CDR2 YYNGEE. This CDR3 contains 15 residues. The V end lost 0 bases, the J end lost 2 bases, and 11 bases lay between the germline ends. In nucleotides, the CDR3 is TGTGCCAGCAGCGTAGGGGGCCCAAGACAAGAGACCCAGTACTTC. Protein sequence: CASSVGGPRQETQYF.

Turning to this clone: Within the sample, other DNA sequences also encode this same CDR3. The chain couples TRBV3-1 (or the pseudogene TRBV3-2) to TRBJ1-6; a weak D match, TRBD1 (5 bases). CDR3 size: 14 residues. The V gene lost 1 base and the J gene lost 7 bases, with 8 bases spanning the gap. Germline V lookup: CDR1 LGHDT, CDR2 YNNKEL (reference sequence). Written as DNA, the CDR3 is TGTGCCAGCAGCCAAGTGCAGGGCAATTCACCCCTCCACTTT. Residues: CASSQVQGNSPLHF.

This chain joins TRBV6-5 and TRBJ2-1; no definite D call. CDR1 is MNHEY, CDR2 SVGAGI, per germline. V lost 5 bases to trimming and J lost 6 bases, with 14 bases between them. CDR3 length: 14 residues. The CDR3 region is CASSKPSRSNEQFF. As DNA, the CDR3 is TGTGCCAGCAGTAAACCCTCGAGATCCAATGAGCAGTTCTTC.

This chain joins TRBV18 and TRBJ1-4, with D hard to call. Trimming took 2 bases from V and 5 from J, leaving 9 bases between them. The CDR3 length is 14 residues. The germline V gene has CDR1 KGHSH and CDR2 LQKENI. CDR3 region: CASSPKERNEKLFF. The CDR3 bases are TGTGCCAGCTCACCAAAAGAGCGGAATGAAAAACTGTTTTTT.